What follows are 10 T cell receptor beta chains derived from one specimen sequenced in a study of OX40 agonist ivuxolimab in advanced cancers. Here immunoSEQ multiplex PCR was the method, and the copy in TCRdb shows in-frame clones only, minus some. The sample lists 65,000 to 100,000 clones; about 86% were seen once. The sample in question was CD4+ or CD8+ T cells sorted from blood, obtained in a trial of the OX40 agonist ivuxolimab. The receptors shown here come from an adult with an advanced solid tumor such as melanoma, head and neck, liver or kidney cancer.

The V call is TRBV18, the J call TRBJ2-4; 8 positions agree with TRBD1. CDR3 length: 14 amino acids. V was clipped by 3 bases and J by 8 bases; unmatched bases: 6. Germline CDR1 reads KGHSH; CDR2 reads LQKENI. The CDR3 coding sequence is TGTGCCAGCTCACCCGGACAGGGAACATACATTCAGTACTTC. It translates to CASSPGQGTYIQYF.

CDR3 sequence reads: CAIRGDGSEAQPQHF. The DNA for the CDR3 is TGTGCCATCAGAGGGGACGGATCCGAAGCACAGCCCCAGCATTTT. V is TRBV10-3 and J is TRBJ1-5; possible D gene TRBD1, 5 bases. CDR1 and CDR2 from the germline V gene are ENHRY and SYGVKD. V lost 6 bases and J lost 7, with 19 bases in between. CDR3 length equals 15 residues.

For this clone: One end of the junction varies from germline; a read error may be responsible. The genes are TRBV7-7 and TRBJ2-5; D gene unclear. This CDR3 is 14 amino acids long. CDR1 and CDR2 from the germline V gene are SSHAT and FNYEAQ (reference sequence). The CDR3 protein is CASSLGGIQETQYF. CDR3 bases: TGTGCTAGCAGCTTAGGTGGGATCCAAGAGACCCAGTACTTC.

The chain combines TRBV7-2 with TRBJ2-3; 7 positions match TRBD1. The junction had 4 bases not matched to a gene; V was cut back by 5 bases and J by 5 bases. This CDR3 has 13 residues. Germline V gene lookup returns CDR1 SGHTA and CDR2 FQGNSA. CDR3 in amino acids: CASSPTGRDTQYF. For the CDR3, the DNA is TGTGCCAGCAGCCCGACAGGGAGAGATACGCAGTATTTT.

The rearrangement uses TRBV19 and TRBJ2-3, with 8 bases fitting TRBD2. V dropped 7 bases and J dropped 5; count of bases not matched to a gene: 8. The germline V gene encodes CDR1 LNHDA and CDR2 SQIVND (reference sequence). This CDR3 has 14 amino acids. This CDR3 is CASMAGGRIDTQYF. The CDR3 nucleotides read TGTGCCAGTATGGCGGGAGGACGGATAGATACGCAGTATTTT.

The chain recombines TRBV11-1 with TRBJ2-3; the match to TRBD2 covers 8 bases. Germline assignment: CDR1 SGHAT and CDR2 FQDESV (reference sequence). V trimming: 5 bases; J trimming: 4 bases; junction bases outside the gene matches: 11. There are 16 residues in the CDR3. CDR3 nucleotides: TGTGCCAGCAGCACAAGGGGACTAGAATGGGCAGATACGCAGTATTTT. Encoded protein: CASSTRGLEWADTQYF.

This rearrangement joins TRBV5-4 to TRBJ2-1, with TRBD2 as a possible D gene (6 bases). The CDR3 sequence is 15 residues long. Germline V gene lookup returns CDR1 SGHNT and CDR2 YYREEE (reference sequence). V was clipped by 4 bases and J by 0 bases, with 11 bases between them. Here the CDR3 reads CASSRLANSYNEQFF. The CDR3 DNA is TGTGCCAGCAGCCGGCTAGCGAACTCCTACAATGAGCAGTTCTTC.

The chain is built from TRBV27 and TRBJ1-5; D unclear. The CDR3 loop spans 17 amino acids. Germline values: CDR1 MNHEY, CDR2 SMNVEV (reference sequence). The V end lost 7 bases, the J end lost 1 base, and 20 bases lay between the germline ends. CDR3 sequence reads: CASTQFSVSVSNQPQHF. The CDR3 nucleotides are TGTGCCAGCACCCAGTTTTCGGTATCGGTCAGCAATCAGCCCCAGCATTTT.

The chain couples TRBV28 to TRBJ1-3, with D maybe TRBD1 (6 bases). Trimming took 11 bases from V and 0 from J, leaving 14 bases between them. Per germline, CDR1 MDHEN and CDR2 SYDVKM. CDR3 length equals 14 residues. DNA of the CDR3: TGTGCCGGGGGGGACATATCCTCTGGAAACACCATATATTTT. It encodes CAGGDISSGNTIYF.

This chain uses TRBV18 with TRBJ2-7; 8 positions match TRBD1. V gave up 3 bases and J gave up 4 bases; unmatched junction bases: 5. CDR1 and CDR2 from the germline V gene are KGHSH and LQKENI. This CDR3 region has 14 residues. CDR3 sequence: CASSPTQGDYEQYF. CDR3 bases: TGTGCCAGCTCACCTACACAGGGGGATTACGAGCAGTACTTC.